The 6 T cell receptor beta chains given below trace back to one sample, sequenced in a study of blood T cell repertoires in COVID-19. Sequenced by immunoSEQ multiplex PCR; TCRdb stores in-frame clones only, minus some. The sample shows approximately 450,000 clones, around 89% of them seen only once. The sequenced sample consisted of peripheral blood. The receptors were gathered from a woman younger than 45 with acute or convalescent COVID-19.

There are a few counts of this clone. The sample contains more than one DNA sequence encoding this CDR3. The rearrangement uses TRBV27 and TRBJ2-7, with 10 bases identical to TRBD1. Germline CDR1 reads MNHEY; CDR2 reads SMNVEV (reference sequence). The CDR3 extends over 14 amino acids. The V segment lost 4 bases and the J segment 4 bases; nucleotides outside the gene matches: 4. This chain's CDR3 is CASSSPGQGYEQYF. The CDR3 DNA follows: TGTGCCAGCAGTTCACCGGGACAGGGGTACGAGCAGTACTTC.

The chain uses TRBV3-1 (or the pseudogene TRBV3-2) and TRBJ2-2; D possibly corresponds to TRBD2 (6 bases). The germline CDR1 and CDR2 sequences are LGHDT and YNNKEL (reference sequence). This CDR3 is built from 16 residues. Trimming left V 4 bases short and J 6 bases short, with 18 bases between. CDR3 sequence reads: CASSLPNSLAAGELFF. The CDR3 bases are TGTGCCAGCAGCCTCCCGAATTCACTAGCTGCCGGGGAGCTGTTTTTT.

The chain links TRBV7-9 to TRBJ1-1; D remains unclear. Germline V gene data show CDR1 as SEHNR and CDR2 as FQNEAQ (reference sequence). This CDR3 has 13 amino acids. The ends were cut back, 0 bases at V and 5 bases at J, with 7 bases in the middle. The CDR3 loop reads CASSLALQTEAFF. The CDR3 region has the DNA TGTGCCAGCAGCTTAGCACTTCAAACTGAAGCTTTCTTT.

This chain connects TRBV11-2 to TRBJ1-6; 7 bases align to TRBD1. Looked up from germline, CDR1 is SGHAT and CDR2 is FQNNGV. V lost 6 bases to trimming and J lost 6 bases; unmatched junction nucleotides: 2. The CDR3 runs to 13 residues. CDR3 nucleotide sequence: TGTGCCAGCAGAAGACAGGGTAATTCACCCCTCCACTTT. It codes for CASRRQGNSPLHF.

The J gene is TRBJ2-1, the V gene TRBV2, with 9 bases aligning to TRBD2. The germline V gene encodes CDR1 SNHLY and CDR2 FYNNEI. This CDR3 has 21 residues. V trimming: 0 bases; J trimming: 0 bases; junction bases outside the gene matches: 15. The CDR3 spells CASSEALRGLAGFNSYNEQFF. Here the CDR3 DNA reads TGTGCCAGCAGTGAAGCGCTTCGGGGGCTAGCGGGGTTCAACTCCTACAATGAGCAGTTCTTC.

The genes are TRBV6-5 and TRBJ2-3; 8 bases are a match to TRBD2. The CDR3 has 13 amino acids. CDR1 and CDR2 (germline): MNHEY, SVGAGI. The V gene end was trimmed by 7 bases and the J gene end by 3 bases; junction bases not matched to a gene: 3. The chain's CDR3 is CASKGLATDTQYF. The CDR3 DNA reads as TGTGCCAGCAAAGGACTAGCAACAGATACGCAGTATTTT.